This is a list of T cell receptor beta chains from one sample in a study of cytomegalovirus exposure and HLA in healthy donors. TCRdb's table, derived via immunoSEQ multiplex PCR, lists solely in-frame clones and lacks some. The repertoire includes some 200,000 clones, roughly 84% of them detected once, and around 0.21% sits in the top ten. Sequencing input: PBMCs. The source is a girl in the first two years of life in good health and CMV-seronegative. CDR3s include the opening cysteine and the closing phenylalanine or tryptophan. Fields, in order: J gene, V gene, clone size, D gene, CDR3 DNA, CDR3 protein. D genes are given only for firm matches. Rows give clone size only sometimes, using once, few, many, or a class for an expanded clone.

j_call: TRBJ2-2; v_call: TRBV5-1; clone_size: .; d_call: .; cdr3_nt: TGCGCCAGCAGCCCTAACACCGGGGAGCTGTTTTTT; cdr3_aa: CASSPNTGELFF
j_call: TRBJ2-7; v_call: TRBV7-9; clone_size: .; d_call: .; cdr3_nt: TGTGCCAGCAGCGTAGCAGGGGAGGGCGAGCAGTACTTC; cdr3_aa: CASSVAGEGEQYF
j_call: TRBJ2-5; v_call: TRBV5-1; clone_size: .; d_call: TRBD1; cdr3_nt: TGCGCCAGCAGCTTGGGATTCAGGGGGGAGACCCAGTACTTC; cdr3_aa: CASSLGFRGETQYF
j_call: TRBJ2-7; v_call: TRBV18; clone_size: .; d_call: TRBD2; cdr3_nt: TGTGCCAGCTCACCACCGATAACTAGCGGGAGGGCCAACGAGCAGTACTTC; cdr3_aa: CASSPPITSGRANEQYF
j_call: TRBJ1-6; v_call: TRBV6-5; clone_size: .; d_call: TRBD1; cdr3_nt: TGTGCCAGCAGGTTGGGACAGGGGAATTCACCCCTCCACTTT; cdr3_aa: CASRLGQGNSPLHF
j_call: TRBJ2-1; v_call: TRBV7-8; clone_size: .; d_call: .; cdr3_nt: TGTGCCAGCAGCTTAGCAGAACTAGCAGGAGTTGAGGATGAGCAGTTCTTC; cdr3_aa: CASSLAELAGVEDEQFF
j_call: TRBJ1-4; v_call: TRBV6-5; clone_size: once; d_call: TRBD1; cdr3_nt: TGTGCCAGCGGGACAGGAGGGGTTAATGAAAAACTGTTTTTT; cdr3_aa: CASGTGGVNEKLFF
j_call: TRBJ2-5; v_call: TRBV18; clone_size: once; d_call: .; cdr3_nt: TGTGCCAGCTCACCCCGCCCAGGAGGGCAAGAGACCCAGTACTTC; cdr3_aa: CASSPRPGGQETQYF
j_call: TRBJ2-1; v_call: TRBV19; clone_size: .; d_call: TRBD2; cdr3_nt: TGTGCCAGTAGTGTTGGGACTAGCGGGAGTCTCTACAATGAGCAGTTCTTC; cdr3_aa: CASSVGTSGSLYNEQFF
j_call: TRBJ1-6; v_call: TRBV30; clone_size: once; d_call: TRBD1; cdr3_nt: TGTGCCTGGACCCGACAGGGTAGTAATTCACCCCTCCACTTT; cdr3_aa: CAWTRQGSNSPLHF
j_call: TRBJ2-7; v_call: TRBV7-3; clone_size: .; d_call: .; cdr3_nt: TGTGCCAGCAGCGTAATACAGGGTAACGAGCAGTACTTC; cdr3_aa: CASSVIQGNEQYF
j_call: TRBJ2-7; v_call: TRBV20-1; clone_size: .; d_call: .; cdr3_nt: TGCAGTGCTAGAGATCAGTTTGAGCAGTACTTC; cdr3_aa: CSARDQFEQYF
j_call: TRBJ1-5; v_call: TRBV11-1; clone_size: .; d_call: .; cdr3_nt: TGTGCCAGCAGCTTAGCGAACGGGGGGAATCAGCCCCAGCATTTT; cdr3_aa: CASSLANGGNQPQHF
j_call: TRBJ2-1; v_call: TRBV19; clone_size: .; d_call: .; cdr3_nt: TGTGCCAGTAGTATCGACGGGAGCAATGAGCAGTTCTTC; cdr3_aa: CASSIDGSNEQFF
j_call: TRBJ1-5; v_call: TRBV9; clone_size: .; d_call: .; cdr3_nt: TGTGCCAGCAGCGCGTCAGGGGTGGGTCAGCCCCAGCATTTT; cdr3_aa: CASSASGVGQPQHF
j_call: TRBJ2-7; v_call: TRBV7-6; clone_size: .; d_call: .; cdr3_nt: TGTGCCAGCAGCTTAGGACAGGACAACTCCTACGAGCAGTACTTC; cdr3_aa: CASSLGQDNSYEQYF
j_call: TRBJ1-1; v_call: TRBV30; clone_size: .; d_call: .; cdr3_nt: TGTGCCTGGAGGGCCGACAGGAGTGAAGCTTTCTTT; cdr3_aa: CAWRADRSEAFF
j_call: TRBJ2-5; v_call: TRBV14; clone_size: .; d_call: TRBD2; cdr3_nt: TGTGCCAGCAGCCAAGAAAGGGCGGGGGAGCAGTACTTC; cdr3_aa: CASSQERAGEQYF
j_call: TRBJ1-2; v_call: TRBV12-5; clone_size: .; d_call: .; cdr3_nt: TGTGCTAGTGCGGCTGACTCTAACTATGGCTACACCTTC; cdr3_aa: CASAADSNYGYTF
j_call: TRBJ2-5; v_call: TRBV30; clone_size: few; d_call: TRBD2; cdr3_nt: TGTGCCTGGGGGCGGCGGGGGGGACAAGAGACCCAGTACTTC; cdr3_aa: CAWGRRGGQETQYF
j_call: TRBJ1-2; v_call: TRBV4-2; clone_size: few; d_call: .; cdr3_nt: TGTGCCAGCAGCCAAGAAGGACTTAACCATGGCTACACCTTC; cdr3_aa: CASSQEGLNHGYTF
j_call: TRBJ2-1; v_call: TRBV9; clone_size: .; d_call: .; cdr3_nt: TGTGCCAGCAGCCCTTCAGAGGTTAATGAGCAGTTCTTC; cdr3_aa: CASSPSEVNEQFF
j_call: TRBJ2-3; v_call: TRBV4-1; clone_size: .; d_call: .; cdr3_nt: TGCGCCAGCAGCCATATTCGGGATACGCAGTATTTT; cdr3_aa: CASSHIRDTQYF
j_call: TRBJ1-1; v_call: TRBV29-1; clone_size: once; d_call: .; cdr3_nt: TGCAGCGTTTCTCCGCGCGGGGTGAACACTGAAGCTTTCTTT; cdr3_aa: CSVSPRGVNTEAFF
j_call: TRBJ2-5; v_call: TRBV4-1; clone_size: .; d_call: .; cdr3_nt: TGCGCCAGCAGCCAACCGGGGTTCAGAGAGACCCAGTACTTC; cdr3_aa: CASSQPGFRETQYF
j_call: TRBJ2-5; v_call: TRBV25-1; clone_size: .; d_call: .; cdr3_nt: TGTGCCAGCAGTGAATTAAAAGAGACCCAGTACTTC; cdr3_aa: CASSELKETQYF
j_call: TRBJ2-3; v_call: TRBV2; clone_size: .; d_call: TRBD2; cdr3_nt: TGTGCCAGCAATGAGGGAGGGACAGATACGCAGTATTTT; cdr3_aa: CASNEGGTDTQYF
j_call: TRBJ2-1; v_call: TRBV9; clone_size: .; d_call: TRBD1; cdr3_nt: TGTGCCAGCAGCGTACGACAGGGGGGTTACAATGAGCAGTTCTTC; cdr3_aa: CASSVRQGGYNEQFF
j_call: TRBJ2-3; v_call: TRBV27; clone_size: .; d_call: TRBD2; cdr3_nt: TGTGCCAGCAGTCCCCAAGTGGTAGCGGGGGGGACTACGCAGTATTTT; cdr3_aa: CASSPQVVAGGTTQYF
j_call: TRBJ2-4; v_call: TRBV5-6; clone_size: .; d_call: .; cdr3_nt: TGTGCCAGCAGCCCCGCTACAGGATCCAAAAACATTCAGTACTTC; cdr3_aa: CASSPATGSKNIQYF
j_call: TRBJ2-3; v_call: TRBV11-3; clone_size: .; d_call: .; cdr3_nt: TGTGCCAGCAGTAGCGGTACAGATACGCAGTATTTT; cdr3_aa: CASSSGTDTQYF
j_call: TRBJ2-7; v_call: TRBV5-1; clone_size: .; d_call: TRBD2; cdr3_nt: TGCGCCAGCAGCGATGGACTAGAAGACGAGCAGTACTTC; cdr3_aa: CASSDGLEDEQYF